The clone carrying this T cell receptor (beta chain) was observed at least ten times. The record originates from a study of spatial heterogeneity in lung cancer. MiXCR, applied by TCRdb to the 5' RACE reads, yields one record per CDR3 protein. Of 20,000 to 25,000 distinct CDR3 sequences listed, just over 4.5% were seen once; the top ten hold over 7%. Described time point: sample taken at primary tumor resection. Unsorted whole RNA of tumor, nontumor lung or frozen PBMC was sequenced. The sequenced sample was PBMCs, obtained at surgery. This TCR came from a male donor with early-stage non-small cell lung cancer.

CDR3: CASSQGPDRDYEQYF. The CDR3 DNA follows: TGTGCCAGCAGCCAAGGTCCGGACAGGGACTACGAGCAGTACTTC. The chain links TRBV4-2 to TRBJ2-7; 8 bases fit TRBD1. Trimming at V came to 1 base and at J to 3 bases, leaving 5 bases not matched to a gene. This CDR3 contains 15 residues. Looked up from germline, CDR1 is LGHNA and CDR2 is YNFKEQ.